The present entry profiles one T cell receptor (beta chain) with its context. Per the germline V gene, CDR1 is SNHLY and CDR2 is FYNNEI. The CDR3 totals 14 residues. Trimming took 4 bases from V and 7 from J, leaving 16 bases between them. The entry originates in a study of blood T cell repertoires in COVID-19. On the study more broadly: Material from acute and convalescent COVID-19 was sourced from the United States, Italy and Spain. The analysed material was cDNA or gDNA that came from T cells, B-cell-depleted T cells, or PBMCs.

In the original workflow: By means of reference gene primer amplification, nucleated cell counts were estimated. TCRdb's table, derived via immunoSEQ multiplex PCR, lists solely in-frame clones and lacks some. Clone size and the V and J calls come from that table; the DNA yielded D and trimming. The table has 240,000 or so clones, about 85% seen once. Sequences were obtained from peripheral blood. This TCR was sampled from a man aged 25 to 40 who had recovered from COVID-19. This chain links TRBV2 with TRBJ1-2; TRBD1 is a possible D gene (5 bases). CDR3 sequence reads: CASSVDRSVGGYTF. Written as DNA, the CDR3 is TGTGCCAGCAGTGTTGACAGATCAGTCGGTGGCTACACCTTC.